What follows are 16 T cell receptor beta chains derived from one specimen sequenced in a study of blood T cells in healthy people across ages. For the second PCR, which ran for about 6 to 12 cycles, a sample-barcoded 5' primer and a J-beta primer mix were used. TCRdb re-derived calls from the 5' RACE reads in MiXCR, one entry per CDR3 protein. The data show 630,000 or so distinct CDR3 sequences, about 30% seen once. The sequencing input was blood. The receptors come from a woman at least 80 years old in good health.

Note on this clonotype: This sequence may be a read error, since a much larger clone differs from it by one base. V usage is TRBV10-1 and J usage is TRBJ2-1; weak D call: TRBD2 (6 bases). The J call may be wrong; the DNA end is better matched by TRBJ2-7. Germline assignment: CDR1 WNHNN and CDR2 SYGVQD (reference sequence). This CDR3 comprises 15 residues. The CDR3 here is CASSVPGLFYNEQYF. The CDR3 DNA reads TGCGCCAGCAGTGTACCGGGACTGTTTTACAATGAGCAGTACTTC.

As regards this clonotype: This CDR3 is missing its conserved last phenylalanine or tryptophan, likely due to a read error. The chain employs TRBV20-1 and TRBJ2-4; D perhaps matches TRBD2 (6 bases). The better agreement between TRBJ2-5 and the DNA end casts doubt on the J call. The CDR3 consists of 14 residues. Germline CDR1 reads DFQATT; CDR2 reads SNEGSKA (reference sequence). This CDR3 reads CSARVIVGGETQYS. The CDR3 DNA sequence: TGCAGTGCTAGAGTTATAGTGGGGGGAGAGACCCAGTACTCC.

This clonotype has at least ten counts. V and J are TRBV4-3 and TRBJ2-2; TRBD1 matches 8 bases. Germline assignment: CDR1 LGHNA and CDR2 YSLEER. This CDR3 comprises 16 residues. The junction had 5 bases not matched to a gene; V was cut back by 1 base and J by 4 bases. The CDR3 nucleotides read TGCGCCAGCAGCCAAGGACAGGGGTCGGGCACCGGGGAGCTGTTTTTT. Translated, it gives CASSQGQGSGTGELFF.

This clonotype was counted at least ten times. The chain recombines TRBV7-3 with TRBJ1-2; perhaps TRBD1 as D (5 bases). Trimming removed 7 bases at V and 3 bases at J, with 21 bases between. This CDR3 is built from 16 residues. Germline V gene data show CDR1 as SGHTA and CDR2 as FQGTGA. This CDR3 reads CASNRQSGRTYYGYTF. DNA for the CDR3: TGTGCCAGCAACCGACAGTCAGGGAGGACCTACTATGGCTACACCTTC. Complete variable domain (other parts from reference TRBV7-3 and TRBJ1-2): GAGVSQTPSNKVTEKGKYVELRCDPISGHTALYWYRQSLGQGPEFLIYFQGTGAADDSGLPNDRFFAVRPEGSVSTLKIQRTERGDSAVYLCASNRQSGRTYYGYTFGSGTRLTVV.

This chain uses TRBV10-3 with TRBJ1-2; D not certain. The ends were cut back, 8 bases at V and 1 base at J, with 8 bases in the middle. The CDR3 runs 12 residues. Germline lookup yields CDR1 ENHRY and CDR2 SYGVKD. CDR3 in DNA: TGTGCCATCGAGCGGGATAACTATGGCTACACCTTC. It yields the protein CAIERDNYGYTF.

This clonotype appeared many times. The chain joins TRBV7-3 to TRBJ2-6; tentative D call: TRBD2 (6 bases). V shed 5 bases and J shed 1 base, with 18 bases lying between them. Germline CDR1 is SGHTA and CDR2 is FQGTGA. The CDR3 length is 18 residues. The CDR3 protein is CASSPYRAGPSGANVLTF. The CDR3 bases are TGTGCCAGCAGCCCCTACCGCGCGGGGCCGTCTGGGGCCAACGTCCTGACTTTC.

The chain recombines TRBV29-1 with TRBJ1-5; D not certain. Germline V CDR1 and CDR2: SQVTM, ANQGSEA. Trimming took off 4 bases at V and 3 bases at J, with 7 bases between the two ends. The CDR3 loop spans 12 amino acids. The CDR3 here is CSVGGFNQPQHF. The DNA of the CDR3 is TGCAGCGTTGGAGGGTTCAATCAGCCCCAGCATTTT.

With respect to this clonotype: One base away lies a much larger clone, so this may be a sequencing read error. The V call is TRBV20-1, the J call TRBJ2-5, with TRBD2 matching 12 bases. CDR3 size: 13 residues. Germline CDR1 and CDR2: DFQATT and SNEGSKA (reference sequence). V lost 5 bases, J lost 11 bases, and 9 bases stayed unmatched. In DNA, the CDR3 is TGCAGTGCTTGGACTAGCGGGGCCAATGAGCAGTACTTC. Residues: CSAWTSGANEQYF.

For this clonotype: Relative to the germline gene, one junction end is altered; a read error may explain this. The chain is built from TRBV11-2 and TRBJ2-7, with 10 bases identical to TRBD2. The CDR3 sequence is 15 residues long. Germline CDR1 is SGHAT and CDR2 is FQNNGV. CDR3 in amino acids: CVSSPWTSGTDTQYF. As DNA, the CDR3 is TGTGTCAGCAGCCCCTGGACTAGCGGCACAGATACGCAGTACTTC.

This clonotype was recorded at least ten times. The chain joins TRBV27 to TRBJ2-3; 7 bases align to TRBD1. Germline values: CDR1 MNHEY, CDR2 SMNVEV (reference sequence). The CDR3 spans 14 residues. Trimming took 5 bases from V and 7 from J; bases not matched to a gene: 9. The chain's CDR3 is CASSTLDRPNTQYF. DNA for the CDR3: TGTGCCAGCAGTACCTTGGACAGGCCAAATACGCAGTATTTT.

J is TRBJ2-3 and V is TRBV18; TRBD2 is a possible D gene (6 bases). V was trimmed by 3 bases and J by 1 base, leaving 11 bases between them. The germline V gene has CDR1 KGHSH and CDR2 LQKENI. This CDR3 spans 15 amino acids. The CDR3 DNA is TGTGCCAGCTCACCCAAAGGAGGGGGCACAGATACGCAGTATTTT. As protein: CASSPKGGGTDTQYF.

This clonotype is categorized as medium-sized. The CDR3 DNA follows: TGTGCCTGGAGTGTACGTCAGACCCAGTACTTC. Encoded protein: CAWSVRQTQYF. The V call is TRBV30, the J call TRBJ2-5; no clear D. Deletions cut 0 bases from V and 6 bases from J, with 5 bases between. The CDR3 has 11 amino acids. From germline, CDR1 is GTSNPN and CDR2 SVGIG (reference sequence).

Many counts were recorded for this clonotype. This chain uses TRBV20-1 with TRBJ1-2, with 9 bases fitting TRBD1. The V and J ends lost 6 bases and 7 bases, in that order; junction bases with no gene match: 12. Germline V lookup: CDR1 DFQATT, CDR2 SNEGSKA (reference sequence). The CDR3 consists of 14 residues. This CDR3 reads CSAIRGQGESGYTF. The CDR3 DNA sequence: TGCAGTGCGATCCGGGGACAGGGTGAAAGTGGCTACACCTTC.

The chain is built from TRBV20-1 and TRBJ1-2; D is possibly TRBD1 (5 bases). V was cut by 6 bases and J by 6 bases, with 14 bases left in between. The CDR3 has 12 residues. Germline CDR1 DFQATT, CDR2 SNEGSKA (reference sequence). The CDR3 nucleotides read TGCAGTGCCCCGCTCGCAGGGAATGGCTACACCTTC. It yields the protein CSAPLAGNGYTF.

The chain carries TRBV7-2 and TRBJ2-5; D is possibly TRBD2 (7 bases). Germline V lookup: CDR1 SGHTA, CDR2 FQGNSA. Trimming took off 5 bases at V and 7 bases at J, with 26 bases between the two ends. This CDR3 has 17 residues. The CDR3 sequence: CASSIVPGGLGVGTQYF. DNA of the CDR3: TGTGCCAGCAGCATCGTCCCGGGGGGCCTAGGAGTAGGGACCCAGTACTTC. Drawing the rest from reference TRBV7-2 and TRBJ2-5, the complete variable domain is GAGVSQSPSNKVTEKGKDVELRCDPISGHTALYWYRQSLGQGLEFLIYFQGNSAPDKSGLPSDRFSAERTGGSVSTLTIQRTQQEDSAVYLCASSIVPGGLGVGTQYFGPGTRLLVL.

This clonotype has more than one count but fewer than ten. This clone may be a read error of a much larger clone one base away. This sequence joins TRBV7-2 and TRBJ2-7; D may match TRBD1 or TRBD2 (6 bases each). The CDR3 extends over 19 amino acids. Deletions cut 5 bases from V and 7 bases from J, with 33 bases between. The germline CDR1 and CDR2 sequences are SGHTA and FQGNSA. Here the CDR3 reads CASSPNPTGGPSSYNEQYF. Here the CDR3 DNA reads TGTGCCAGCAGCCCTAACCCCACTGGGGGGCCGAGCTCCTACAATGAGCAGTACTTC.